The present T cell receptor beta chain was sequenced within a study of prognosis after radiotherapy for stage I lung cancer. Study overall: In total, 10 to 15 men and several women took part as patients, aged roughly 50 to 84 with a median of approximately 76 years. Therapy given concurrently with stereotactic body radiotherapy reached no patient.

This clonotype was recorded many times. The junction differs from germline at one of its ends, possibly a read error. Per the germline V gene, CDR1 is SGHDT and CDR2 is YYEEEE. CDR3 length equals 13 residues. The study amplified the TCR beta CDR3 region from genomic DNA. This amplification was carried out by two rounds of multiplex PCR. Primers were specific to each TRBV and TRBJ gene in first-round PCR. In TCRdb, the multiplex PCR reads were re-called with MiXCR into one record per CDR3 protein. The profile shows about 16,000 distinct CDR3 sequences, around 29% of them singletons. The rearrangement links TRBV5-6 to TRBJ2-7, with 8 nucleotides matching TRBD2. This sample comprised PBMCs, obtained before or after stereotactic body radiation therapy (not recorded which). The sequence was collected from a donor over 45 with non-small cell lung cancer. The CDR3 DNA is TGTGCCACCAGCGGGGGAGGCTCCTACGAGCAGTACTTC. Residues: CATSGGGSYEQYF. Using reference TRBV5-6 and TRBJ2-7 for the parts outside the CDR3, the full variable domain is DAGVTQSPTHLIKTRGQQVTLRCSPKSGHDTVSWYQQALGQGPQFIFQYYEEEERQRGNFPDRFSGHQFPNYSSELNVNALLLGDSALYLCATSGGGSYEQYFGPGTRLTVT.